This T cell receptor beta chain was obtained from a study of OX40 agonist ivuxolimab in advanced cancers. At the level of the whole study: Ivuxolimab was an agonistic, fully human IgG2 monoclonal antibody directed against OX40 (CD134), a costimulatory receptor. Of the roughly 54 patients in dose escalation, 19 had hepatocellular carcinoma, some 15 had melanoma, 9 had renal cell carcinoma and 9 had head and neck cancer. A male proportion of under 85% and a mean age of about 60 years, ranging from about 20 to 80, were recorded for the dose-escalation cohort. Peripheral TCRbeta sequencing was intended to test whether TCR sequence diversity was altered and clonal T-cell expansion was caused by ivuxolimab. Intravenous ivuxolimab was administered to patients every 2 weeks at six dose levels: 0.01, 0.1, 0.3, 1.5, 3 and 10 mg/kg. Patients were allowed to have had prior anti-PD-1, anti-PD-L1 or anti-CTLA-4 therapy, and around 40% of the dose-escalation patients had previously received checkpoint inhibitors. Three dose-escalation patients achieved partial responses, one with hepatocellular carcinoma and two with cutaneous melanoma. The monotherapy dose-escalation portion (N ≈ 56 patients) of the phase I ivuxolimab trial is reported in the paper. The research as a whole found: In the 0.1-3.0 mg/kg groups, partial responders had among the lowest normalized peripheral clonal expansion, particularly in CD8+ T cells. Low levels of normalized T-cell clonal expansion were also seen in some nonresponding patients. Which antigens the clonally expanded peripheral T cells were specific for was not determined. On average, CD8+ T cells showed more expanded clones than CD4+ T cells after ivuxolimab. At doses of 0.1 to 3.0 mg/kg, clonal expansion of both CD4+ and CD8+ blood T cells was observed from baseline to week 6.

Genomic DNA was extracted from sorted cells for sequencing of the TCRbeta CDR3 region. The immunoSEQ Assay was used for sequencing of TCRbeta CDR3 regions. The source is immuneACCESS, and TCRdb retained only in-frame sequences with V and J called. Part of the clones is not carried over; for the studies checked, unresolved V genes explain less than half of this, and the remainder is unexplained. The sample yields 50,000 to 65,000 clones; 85% to 95% were counted once. Roughly 25% of the sample is held by the ten biggest clonotypes. Germline trimming: 8 bases from V, 5 bases from J; junction bases outside gene matches: 7. Per the germline V gene, MGHRA is the CDR1 and YSYEKL is the CDR2. Counted from cysteine to phenylalanine, this CDR3 has 14 amino acids. The entry retains the CDR3 DNA only, 42 bases that are in frame from base 1. As to this clone: No cognate antigen has been identified for it. Per-nucleotide qualities are absent, and no much larger clonotype sits a single base away.

The trial excluded patients who had a history of autoimmune disease or were on systemic immunosuppression. Peripheral blood for TCR sequencing was collected from all dose cohorts at baseline, on cycle 4 day 1, and on cycle 7 day 1. The samples were taken from a phase I, first-in-human, multicenter, open-label dose-escalation trial of ivuxolimab. Adults with locally advanced or metastatic melanoma, renal cell carcinoma, hepatocellular carcinoma or head and neck squamous cell carcinoma were enrolled in the trial. Before TCR sequencing, CD4+ and CD8+ T cells were separately sorted from peripheral blood.

The sequence was obtained from an adult with an advanced solid tumor such as melanoma, head and neck, liver or kidney cancer. The sample in question was CD4+ or CD8+ T cells sorted from blood, obtained in a trial of the OX40 agonist ivuxolimab. The sequence links TRBV4-1 to TRBJ2-7; TRBD1 lines up with 12 middle nucleotides. The nucleotide sequence reads as follows: TGCGCCAGCCGTTCCGGGACAGGGGGCAACGAGCAGTACTTC. This sequence encodes CASRSGTGGNEQYF.